Sequencing of this T cell receptor beta chain was carried out in a study of OX40 agonist ivuxolimab in advanced cancers. The wider study: Patients received the agonistic anti-OX40 (CD134) antibody ivuxolimab. Study results and limitations: A proportion of nonresponders additionally exhibited low normalized T-cell clonal expansion. People who partly responded at 0.1-3.0 mg/kg had some of the least clonal expansion seen.

Blood sampling took place at baseline, cycle 4 day 1, and cycle 7 day 1. Profiled with immunoSEQ multiplex PCR; TCRdb holds only in-frame clones, not every one. The data show about 42,000 clones, 80% to 90% seen once. Details on this clone: Its target is not known.

This TCR derives from an adult with an advanced solid tumor such as melanoma, head and neck, liver or kidney cancer. This sample comprised CD4+ or CD8+ T cells sorted from blood, obtained in a trial of the OX40 agonist ivuxolimab.

CDR3 coding DNA: TGTGCCGTTGGGGACAGCTCCTACAATGAGCAGTTCTTC. It translates to CAVGDSSYNEQFF. The chain couples TRBV30 to TRBJ2-1; TRBD1 matches at 7 bases. The CDR3 has 13 amino acids. The germline gives CDR1 GTSNPN, CDR2 SVGIG (reference sequence). J lost 0 bases, V lost 8 bases, and 4 bases had no gene match.